This TCR beta chain derives from a study of Ad26.COV2.S vaccination and SARS-CoV-2 variants. As to treatment: roughly 18 received Ad26.COV2.S at low or high dose, single or two shots; about 5 received placebo; per-sample allocation not given. Samples came from day 63 after the first vaccine or placebo injection. Participants' vaccine, an Ad26 vector, delivered Wuhan-strain SARS-CoV-2 spike. With 1 base removed from V and 1 base from J, the gap between germline ends came to 10 bases. The germline gives CDR1 SGHNT, CDR2 YENEEA. The CDR3 sequence is 15 residues long. Note on this clone: The antigen is not known.

Data came from immunoSEQ multiplex PCR; TCRdb stores just in-frame clones and leaves some out. The sample comprises hundreds of thousands of clones, around 86% of which are singletons, and roughly 3.6% rests with the top ten. Study results and limitations: Vaccinated individuals (as opposed to placebo recipients) had higher spike-specific TCR breadth. In TCR breadth and depth analyses, total T cell responses may have been underestimated. Vaccine and placebo recipients had similar non-spike TCR breadth.

V gene TRBV11-3 combines with J gene TRBJ2-5; D not resolved. This sequence originates from a person between 18 and 65 years old who received the Ad26.COV2.S COVID-19 vaccine or a placebo. This sample comprised peripheral blood, obtained in a trial of Ad26.COV2.S vaccine versus placebo. The CDR3 spells CASSLGGALQETQYF. The CDR3 DNA is TGTGCCAGCAGCTTAGGAGGCGCCCTCCAAGAGACCCAGTACTTC.